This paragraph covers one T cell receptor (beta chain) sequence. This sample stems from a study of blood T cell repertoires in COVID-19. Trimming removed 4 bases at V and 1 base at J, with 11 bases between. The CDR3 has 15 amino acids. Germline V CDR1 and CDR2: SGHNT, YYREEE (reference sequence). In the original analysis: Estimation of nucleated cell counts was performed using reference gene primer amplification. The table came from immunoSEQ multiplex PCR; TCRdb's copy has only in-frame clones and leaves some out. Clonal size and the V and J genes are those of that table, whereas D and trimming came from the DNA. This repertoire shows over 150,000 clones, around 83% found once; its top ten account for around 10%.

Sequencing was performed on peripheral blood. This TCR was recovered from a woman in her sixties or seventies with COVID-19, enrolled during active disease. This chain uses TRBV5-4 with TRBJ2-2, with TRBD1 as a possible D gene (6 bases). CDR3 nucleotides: TGTGCCAGCAGCATCGACAGGAAGAACACCGGGGAGCTGTTTTTT. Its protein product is CASSIDRKNTGELFF.